The rows below give T cell receptor beta chains drawn from one sample of a study of T cell responses to AZD1222 COVID-19 vaccine. The data were produced by immunoSEQ multiplex PCR, yet TCRdb's version contains in-frame clones alone and is incomplete. In the table there are 150,000 to 200,000 clones, approximately 90% of which are singletons. The sequences come from peripheral blood, collected 28 days after the second AZD1222 dose. The receptors come from an adult who received the AZD1222 COVID-19 vaccine. Each CDR3 is given with its conserved first and last residue. The D gene is left open where the match is weak.

d_gene | v_gene | len | CDR3aa
NA | TRBV5-1 | 15 | CASSAGGVAHSPLHF
TRBD2 | TRBV3-1/TRBV3-2 | 15 | CASSQGTSGTDTQYF
TRBD1 | TRBV6-1 | 15 | CASSDGDRANQPQHF
NA | TRBV11-3 | 18 | CASSHRRDIRTSGYGYTF
NA | TRBV19 | 15 | CASSIGRSLIAEAFF
NA | TRBV3-1/TRBV3-2 | 16 | CASSQGGGGGSSPLHF
NA | TRBV28 | 16 | CASSPANGGTGNTIYF
TRBD1 | TRBV4-1 | 17 | CASSQVVYRGLGDTQYF
NA | TRBV7-6 | 15 | CASSRLAGNTGELFF
TRBD1 | TRBV5-4 | 14 | CASSAGQGSYGYTF
TRBD1 | TRBV10-2 | 16 | CASSDYRDRASEKLFF
TRBD1 | TRBV2 | 13 | CASLGQGNTEAFF
NA | TRBV12-3/TRBV12-4 | 13 | CASSPTEASGYTF
NA | TRBV7-9 | 13 | CASSLWRGYEQYF
NA | TRBV24-1 | 14 | CATSDKTGDQPQHF
NA | TRBV9 | 14 | CASSSRGGGNEQFF
NA | TRBV7-8 | 16 | CASSSRRQLSGNTIYF
TRBD2 | TRBV4-1 | 17 | CASSHGMAGGLYNEQFF
TRBD1 | TRBV6-5 | 14 | CASITGGFSGELFF
TRBD1 | TRBV9 | 16 | CASSVEVKGANHGYTF
NA | TRBV10-3 | 14 | CAISEAGRAGGYTF
NA | TRBV5-1 | 15 | CASSLGYDRNYGYTF
NA | TRBV19 | 14 | CASSTREGTDTQYF
NA | TRBV7-2 | 13 | CASSRQGVYGYTF
NA | TRBV6-2/TRBV6-3 | 12 | CASSKHNQPQHF
NA | TRBV5-1 | 15 | CASSPRRQGDYGYTF
NA | TRBV5-1 | 15 | CASSRFGRSNSPLHF
NA | TRBV2 | 15 | CASSEDNRDNQPQHF
NA | TRBV7-9 | 16 | CASSLGSGLTNEKLFF